Listed below are T cell receptor beta chains from one sample, sequenced in a study of shared T cell receptors in the human thymus. Sequencing used immunoSEQ multiplex PCR; TCRdb keeps in-frame clones, though not all of them. Of about 660,000 clones detected, 70% to 90% appear once; the ten largest clones hold 0.0094%. These data also featured in a second study, about human thymus T cells.

Material for sequencing was thymocytes. Source of these receptors: a boy younger than two with a congenital heart defect. CDR3s include the opening cysteine and the closing phenylalanine or tryptophan. A D gene is named only where the DNA matches it firmly. Size is omitted from some rows. Given values are once, few, many or a class for expanded clones.

v_gene	d_gene	j_gene	abundance	CDR3aa	CDR3nt
TRBV28	TRBD1	TRBJ1-5	once	CASINNQDRENSNQPQHF	TGTGCCAGCATTAACAACCAGGACAGGGAGAATAGCAATCAGCCCCAGCATTTT
TRBV11-2	.	TRBJ1-1	once	CASIAGRATEAFF	TGTGCCAGCATTGCGGGCAGAGCTACTGAAGCTTTCTTT
TRBV9	.	TRBJ2-6	.	CASSPSRANVLTF	TGTGCCAGCAGCCCCTCCCGGGCCAACGTCCTGACTTTC
TRBV5-6	.	TRBJ2-1	.	CASSNRTKTSYNEQFF	TGTGCCAGCAGCAACAGGACAAAAACTTCCTACAATGAGCAGTTCTTC
TRBV28	.	TRBJ1-1	.	CASTLRAVNTEAFF	TGTGCCAGCACCCTGCGGGCCGTGAACACTGAAGCTTTCTTT
TRBV25-1	.	TRBJ2-1	.	CASSELGSLEQFF	TGTGCCAGCAGTGAATTGGGGAGTCTTGAGCAGTTCTTC
TRBV6-6	.	TRBJ1-6	.	CASSYYRENSPLHF	TGTGCCAGCAGCTACTACAGGGAGAATTCACCCCTCCACTTT
TRBV28	.	TRBJ1-4	.	CASRRRRGQGRGASEKLFF	TGTGCCAGCAGGAGACGGCGGGGGCAAGGTAGGGGAGCCAGTGAAAAACTGTTTTTT
TRBV19	TRBD1	TRBJ1-5	.	CASSPNRGMRNQPQHF	TGTGCCAGTAGTCCCAACAGGGGGATGAGGAATCAGCCCCAGCATTTT
TRBV14	.	TRBJ1-2	.	CASSQEPSGDNYGYTF	TGTGCCAGCAGCCAAGAGCCGTCAGGGGATAACTATGGCTACACCTTC
TRBV4-3	TRBD2	TRBJ2-7	.	CASSQDGREGLSEQYF	TGCGCCAGCAGCCAAGATGGGCGGGAGGGCCTCTCCGAGCAGTACTTC
TRBV4-2	.	TRBJ2-7	.	CASSQVGESSSYEQYF	TGTGCCAGCAGCCAAGTAGGGGAATCGAGCTCCTACGAGCAGTACTTC
TRBV6-6	.	TRBJ2-1	.	CASSPHPQDEQFF	TGTGCCAGCAGCCCACACCCACAGGATGAGCAGTTCTTC
TRBV5-1	TRBD2	TRBJ2-1	.	CASSLTSGSDGPYNEQFF	TGCGCCAGCAGCTTGACAAGCGGGAGTGATGGGCCTTACAATGAGCAGTTCTTC
TRBV19	.	TRBJ1-2	.	CATLDSEKESYGYTF	TGTGCCACCCTGGACAGTGAAAAGGAGAGCTATGGCTACACCTTC
TRBV27	.	TRBJ1-5	.	CASRPFLGAGQPQHF	TGTGCCAGCAGACCATTCCTAGGGGCCGGTCAGCCCCAGCATTTT
TRBV4-3	TRBD2	TRBJ2-1	.	CASSQDPKRDPYNEQFF	TGCGCCAGCAGCCAAGATCCGAAGCGGGACCCGTACAATGAGCAGTTCTTC
TRBV28	.	TRBJ1-4	.	CASSLRGSRGRNEKLFF	TGTGCCAGCAGTTTAAGGGGGTCGAGGGGCCGAAATGAAAAACTGTTTTTT
TRBV14	.	TRBJ1-1	once	CASSHRVVAEAFF	TGTGCCAGCAGCCACAGGGTCGTGGCTGAAGCTTTCTTT
TRBV7-2	TRBD1	TRBJ1-5	.	CASSLNRDRRYSNQPQHF	TGTGCCAGCAGCTTAAACCGGGACAGACGTTATAGCAATCAGCCCCAGCATTTT
TRBV19	TRBD1	TRBJ2-6	.	CASRRGDRGSGANVLTF	TGTGCCAGTAGAAGAGGGGACAGGGGGTCTGGGGCCAACGTCCTGACTTTC
TRBV2	TRBD2	TRBJ2-7	few	CASSEALGTSGRAWNEQYF	TGTGCCAGCAGTGAAGCGCTTGGGACTAGCGGGAGGGCCTGGAACGAGCAGTACTTC
TRBV19	TRBD1	TRBJ2-2	.	CASSVDRGFAGELFF	TGTGCCAGTAGCGTGGACAGGGGGTTTGCCGGGGAGCTGTTTTTT
TRBV30	.	TRBJ1-2	.	CAWSEDSNYGYTF	TGTGCCTGGAGCGAGGACAGTAACTATGGCTACACCTTC
TRBV9	TRBD1	TRBJ2-6	.	CASSPQDRDRDSGANVLTF	TGTGCCAGCAGCCCCCAGGACCGGGACAGGGACTCTGGGGCCAACGTCCTGACTTTC
TRBV19	TRBD1	TRBJ2-7	.	CASSMSGQGPYEQYF	TGTGCCAGTAGTATGTCAGGACAGGGACCCTACGAGCAGTACTTC
TRBV6-6	TRBD1	TRBJ1-1	.	CASSQRGGRMNTEAFF	TGTGCCAGCAGTCAGAGAGGGGGCAGGATGAACACTGAAGCTTTCTTT
TRBV15	.	TRBJ1-6	.	CATSGTSQPHSPLHF	TGTGCCACCAGCGGGACATCGCAACCCCATTCACCCCTCCACTTT
TRBV28	TRBD2	TRBJ2-7	once	CASSPQGIAGAHTEQYF	TGTGCCAGCAGTCCGCAGGGGATAGCGGGGGCACATACCGAGCAGTACTTC
TRBV27	.	TRBJ2-7	.	CASSLKASGYEQYF	TGTGCCAGCAGTTTAAAGGCATCGGGATACGAGCAGTACTTC
TRBV7-9	.	TRBJ2-1	.	CAILPLSSYNEQFF	TGTGCCATTCTCCCCCTGAGCTCCTACAATGAGCAGTTCTTC
TRBV7-2	.	TRBJ2-3	.	CASSRDFSTDTQYF	TGTGCCAGCAGCCGGGACTTTTCCACAGATACGCAGTATTTT
TRBV19	TRBD1	TRBJ1-1	.	CASSIVGQERMNTEAFF	TGTGCCAGTAGTATAGTAGGACAGGAGCGAATGAACACTGAAGCTTTCTTT
TRBV19	.	TRBJ1-1	few	CASSPSLGTSAEAFF	TGTGCCAGTAGTCCGTCGTTGGGGACATCGGCTGAAGCTTTCTTT
TRBV30	TRBD1	TRBJ1-3	.	CAWRTGGDSGNTIYF	TGTGCCTGGAGGACAGGGGGGGATTCTGGAAACACCATATATTTT
TRBV6-5	.	TRBJ1-2	few	CASSYGQGNYGYTF	TGTGCCAGCAGTTACGGCCAGGGGAACTATGGCTACACCTTC
TRBV28	TRBD1	TRBJ1-4	.	CASTTDRDNEKLFF	TGTGCCAGCACCACAGACAGGGATAATGAAAAACTGTTTTTT
TRBV5-1	TRBD1	TRBJ2-7	once	CASSRTGFYEQYF	TGCGCCAGCAGCCGGACAGGGTTTTACGAGCAGTACTTC
TRBV5-8	TRBD1	TRBJ1-6	.	CASIHPQTGNSPLHF	TGTGCCAGCATCCACCCCCAGACAGGGAATTCACCCCTCCACTTT
TRBV30	.	TRBJ2-7	.	CAYRRLDSYEQYF	TGTGCCTACAGAAGATTGGACTCCTACGAGCAGTACTTC
TRBV18	.	TRBJ1-1	.	CASSPDNEAFF	TGTGCCAGCTCACCTGACAATGAAGCTTTCTTT
TRBV4-3	.	TRBJ2-7	few	CASRLDDRTSYEQYF	TGCGCCAGCAGACTAGACGATCGGACCTCCTACGAGCAGTACTTC
TRBV7-9	.	TRBJ2-7	.	CASRSTGSYEQYF	TGTGCCAGCAGATCTACAGGGTCCTACGAGCAGTACTTC
TRBV19	TRBD2	TRBJ2-7	once	CASSMAGGPYEQYF	TGTGCCAGTAGTATGGCGGGGGGACCCTACGAGCAGTACTTC
TRBV25-1	.	TRBJ1-2	.	CASSLIGHSTPYGYTF	TGTGCCAGCAGCCTGATCGGACACTCAACCCCCTATGGCTACACCTTC
TRBV30	TRBD1	TRBJ1-2	.	CAWSVPPDREGYTF	TGTGCCTGGAGTGTACCCCCAGACAGGGAGGGCTACACCTTC
TRBV6-5	.	TRBJ1-5	.	CASSQDSRQPQHF	TGTGCCAGCAGCCAGGACAGTCGACAGCCCCAGCATTTT
TRBV5-4	TRBD2	TRBJ2-5	.	CASSLAGGQETQYF	TGTGCCAGCAGCTTGGCGGGGGGGCAAGAGACCCAGTACTTC
TRBV6-1	TRBD2	TRBJ2-1	.	CASSAASGRNNEQFF	TGTGCCAGCAGTGCCGCTTCCGGGAGGAACAATGAGCAGTTCTTC
TRBV7-9	.	TRBJ1-5	.	CASSLGWGGTRAGQPQHF	TGTGCCAGCAGCTTAGGGTGGGGAGGCACCCGGGCGGGTCAGCCCCAGCATTTT
TRBV4-2	.	TRBJ2-2	.	CASSQEVDWNTGELFF	TGTGCCAGCAGCCAAGAGGTAGACTGGAACACCGGGGAGCTGTTTTTT
TRBV15	TRBD1	TRBJ1-4	.	CATSRQPGQGGEKLFF	TGTGCCACCAGCAGACAACCGGGACAGGGGGGTGAAAAACTGTTTTTT
TRBV30	TRBD1	TRBJ1-5	.	CACSSGAGGNQPQHF	TGTGCCTGTTCCTCCGGGGCAGGGGGAAATCAGCCCCAGCATTTT
TRBV5-5	.	TRBJ2-1	once	CASSCVRNNEQFF	TGTGCCAGCAGCTGCGTCAGGAACAATGAGCAGTTCTTC
TRBV2	TRBD1	TRBJ1-2	.	CASSPGTGGSYGYTF	TGTGCCAGCAGCCCCGGGACAGGGGGGAGCTATGGCTACACCTTC